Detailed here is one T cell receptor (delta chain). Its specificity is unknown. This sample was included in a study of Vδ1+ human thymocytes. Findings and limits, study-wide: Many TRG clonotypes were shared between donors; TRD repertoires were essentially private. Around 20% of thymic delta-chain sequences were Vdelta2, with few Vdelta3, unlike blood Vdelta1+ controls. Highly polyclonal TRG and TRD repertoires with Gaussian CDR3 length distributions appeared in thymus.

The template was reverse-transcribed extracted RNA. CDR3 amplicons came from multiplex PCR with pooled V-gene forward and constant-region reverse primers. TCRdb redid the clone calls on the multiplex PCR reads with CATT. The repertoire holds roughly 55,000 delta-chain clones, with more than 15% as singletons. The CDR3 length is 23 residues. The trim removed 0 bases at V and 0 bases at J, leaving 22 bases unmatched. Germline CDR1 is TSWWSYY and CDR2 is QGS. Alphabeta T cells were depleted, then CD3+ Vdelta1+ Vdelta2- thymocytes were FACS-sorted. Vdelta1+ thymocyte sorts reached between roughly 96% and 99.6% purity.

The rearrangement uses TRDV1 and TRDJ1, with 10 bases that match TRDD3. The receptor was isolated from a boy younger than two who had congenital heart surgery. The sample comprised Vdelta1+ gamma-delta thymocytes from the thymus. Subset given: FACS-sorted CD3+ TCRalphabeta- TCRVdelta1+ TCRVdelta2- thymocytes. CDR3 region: CALGELSFRILGDGSPYTDKLIF. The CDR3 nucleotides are TGTGCTCTTGGGGAACTTTCCTTCCGAATACTGGGGGATGGGTCCCCGTACACCGATAAACTCATCTTT.